The 31 T cell receptor beta chains presented below share a single source sample, sequenced in a study of blood T cell repertoires in COVID-19. TCRdb keeps only in-frame clones here, not all; method: immunoSEQ multiplex PCR. The data show about 310,000 clones, with approximately 87% seen just once and approximately 8.1% held by the top ten. Sequencing used peripheral blood. These TCRs come from a woman between 50 and 59 years old who had recovered from COVID-19.

This clone was observed once. The genes are TRBV7-2 and TRBJ2-3, with 10 bases fitting TRBD2. Germline V CDR1 and CDR2: SGHTA, FQGNSA. The CDR3 contains 16 residues. The J segment lost 3 bases and the V segment lost 6 bases, leaving 9 bases of the junction unmatched. CDR3 in amino acids: CASRVSSGGATDTQYF. The CDR3 region has the DNA TGTGCCAGCAGAGTTTCTAGCGGGGGTGCTACAGATACGCAGTATTTT.

This chain connects TRBV5-1 to TRBJ1-6; 8 bases are a match to TRBD1. CDR3 length: 15 amino acids. Germline V CDR1 and CDR2: SGHRS, YFSETQ. After removal of 4 bases from V and 8 bases from J, the junction contained 8 bases not matched to a gene. The DNA of the CDR3 is TGCGCCAGCAGCGTAGACAGGGGTGGGGATTCACCCCTCCACTTT. This gives the protein CASSVDRGGDSPLHF.

This clone has just one count. The genes are TRBV28 and TRBJ2-7, with D possibly TRBD2 on 5 matching bases. There are 15 residues in the CDR3. The germline V and J ends were trimmed by 2 bases and 0 bases, with 11 bases remaining between them. Germline-derived CDR1 and CDR2 are MDHEN and SYDVKM. CDR3: CASSLPRGSSYEQYF. CDR3 nucleotides: TGTGCCAGCAGTTTACCTCGGGGAAGCTCCTACGAGCAGTACTTC.

The chain employs TRBV19 and TRBJ2-1, with a weak D call TRBD1 (6 bases). V dropped 3 bases and J dropped 6 bases, with 15 bases sitting between them. CDR1 and CDR2 from the germline V gene are LNHDA and SQIVND (reference sequence). The CDR3 is 15 amino acids. The CDR3 sequence: CASSMGHFPGNEQFF. The CDR3 DNA sequence: TGTGCCAGTAGTATGGGACATTTTCCGGGCAATGAGCAGTTCTTC.

The chain recombines TRBV7-9 with TRBJ2-7; 8 positions agree with TRBD1. CDR1 and CDR2 (germline): SEHNR, FQNEAQ (reference sequence). This CDR3 spans 13 amino acids. V was clipped by 7 bases and J by 2 bases; unmatched bases: 4. The CDR3 is CASMVQGAYEQYF. Here the CDR3 DNA reads TGTGCCAGCATGGTACAGGGGGCCTACGAGCAGTACTTC. Full variable domain (missing parts from reference TRBV7-9 and TRBJ2-7): DTGVSQNPRHKITKRGQNVTFRCDPISEHNRLYWYRQTLGQGPEFLTYFQNEAQLEKSRLLSDRFSAERPKGSFSTLEIQRTEQGDSAMYLCASMVQGAYEQYFGPGTRLTVT.

This clone came up once. The V gene is TRBV11-2, the J gene TRBJ1-1; 8 nucleotides match TRBD1. The CDR3 length is 16 residues. With V trimmed by 5 bases and J by 4 bases, 12 bases remained unmatched. Germline V gene data show CDR1 as SGHAT and CDR2 as FQNNGV. The CDR3 protein is CASSPSTGAWVTEAFF. The CDR3 region has the DNA TGTGCCAGCAGCCCGTCGACAGGGGCGTGGGTCACTGAAGCTTTCTTT.

The V gene is TRBV6-2 or TRBV6-3, the J gene TRBJ1-5; maybe TRBD1 (5 bases). Trimming left V 5 bases short and J 2 bases short, with 16 bases between. From germline, CDR1 is MNHEY and CDR2 SVGEGT. There are 16 residues in the CDR3. The CDR3 sequence is CASSHGGWPRNQPQHF. CDR3 DNA sequence: TGTGCCAGCAGTCACGGGGGGTGGCCTCGCAATCAGCCCCAGCATTTT.

Ten or more counts support this clone. The chain combines TRBV4-1 with TRBJ2-1; D is unresolved. The V end lost 2 bases, the J end lost 1 base, and 21 bases lay between the germline ends. The CDR3 contains 19 residues. CDR1 is MGHRA and CDR2 is YSYEKL in the germline V gene. CDR3 sequence (DNA): TGCGCCAGCAGCCAACAACTTGCTTTTCGGGTTGGGTCCTACAATGAGCAGTTCTTC. This translates into CASSQQLAFRVGSYNEQFF.

The chain uses TRBV6-2 or TRBV6-3 and TRBJ2-2; 10 nucleotides match TRBD1. This CDR3 spans 16 amino acids. Unmatched junction bases numbered 6, after V lost 4 bases and J lost 4 bases. The germline V gene encodes CDR1 MNHEY and CDR2 SVGEGT. CDR3 DNA sequence: TGTGCCAGCAGTTTAACGGGACAGGGGAGCACCGGGGAGCTGTTTTTT. Its translation: CASSLTGQGSTGELFF.

The chain has TRBV12-5 and TRBJ1-1; D might be TRBD1 (6 bases). CDR3 size: 15 residues. Between the trimmed V and J ends, which lost 2 bases and 6 bases, there was a span of 16 bases. Germline lookup yields CDR1 LGHNT and CDR2 FRNRAP. The CDR3 DNA reads as TGTGCTAGTGGTTTGAGCAATCCCACAGGGTCTGAAGCTTTCTTT. Encoded protein: CASGLSNPTGSEAFF.

This chain joins TRBV7-9 and TRBJ2-3; 12 nucleotides agree with TRBD2. This CDR3 spans 18 amino acids. Losses at the gene ends were 2 bases for V and 3 bases for J; bases not matched to a gene: 9. Germline CDR1 reads SEHNR; CDR2 reads FQNEAQ (reference sequence). The DNA for the CDR3 is TGTGCCAGCAGCTTAAGGGCAGCTAGCGGGGGGGCAACAGATACGCAGTATTTT. The encoded protein is CASSLRAASGGATDTQYF.

The genes are TRBV10-3 and TRBJ2-7, with a tentative D call TRBD1 (6 bases). Germline CDR1 is ENHRY and CDR2 is SYGVKD. Deletions cut 7 bases from V and 6 bases from J, with 19 bases between. This CDR3 spans 14 amino acids. CDR3 sequence reads: CAITATGPEGEQYF. The CDR3 bases are TGTGCCATCACGGCAACAGGGCCCGAGGGCGAGCAGTACTTC.

The CDR3 sequence is CATSDQGQGIDEQYF. The CDR3 DNA is TGTGCCACCAGTGACCAAGGACAGGGGATTGACGAGCAGTACTTC. The J gene is TRBJ2-7, the V gene TRBV24-1; 9 bases are shared with TRBD1. The germline gives CDR1 KGHDR, CDR2 SFDVKD. Trimming removed 4 bases from V and 5 bases from J; junction bases left unmatched: 8. The CDR3 sequence is 15 residues long.

The rearrangement joins TRBV4-1 to TRBJ1-4; D is uncertain. V dropped 0 bases and J dropped 9 bases, with 11 bases sitting between them. CDR1 and CDR2 from the germline V gene are MGHRA and YSYEKL. The CDR3 spans 14 residues. The DNA for the CDR3 is TGCGCCAGCAGCCAAGACAGGCACGGAAAAAAACTGTTTTTT. Translating it yields CASSQDRHGKKLFF.

The rearrangement uses TRBV28 and TRBJ2-5, with 11 nucleotides matching TRBD2. The V gene end was trimmed by 5 bases and the J gene end by 2 bases; junction bases not matched to a gene: 7. The CDR3 loop spans 16 amino acids. Germline V gene data show CDR1 as MDHEN and CDR2 as SYDVKM. The CDR3 DNA reads TGTGCCAGCAGTATCGGGACTAGCGGATTTCAAGAGACCCAGTACTTC. Translation: CASSIGTSGFQETQYF.

The V gene is TRBV18, the J gene TRBJ2-7; the D gene is possibly TRBD2 (5 bases). The ends were cut back, 6 bases at V and 3 bases at J, with 15 bases in the middle. Looked up from germline, CDR1 is KGHSH and CDR2 is LQKENI. CDR3 length equals 14 residues. CDR3 sequence reads: CASSLSGNYYEQYF. CDR3 bases: TGTGCCAGCTCCCTGTCCGGGAACTACTACGAGCAGTACTTC.

The CDR3 coding sequence is TGTGCCACCAGTGCCCGCGCCGGGACAACGAACACCGGGGAGCTGTTTTTT. Translated, it gives CATSARAGTTNTGELFF. V usage is TRBV24-1 and J usage is TRBJ2-2; perhaps TRBD1 as D (6 bases). CDR1 and CDR2 from the germline V gene are KGHDR and SFDVKD. This CDR3 is 17 amino acids long. V shed 5 bases and J shed 0 bases, with 15 bases lying between them.

The gene calls are TRBV30 and TRBJ2-7, with TRBD1 matching over 7 bases. The germline CDR1 and CDR2 sequences are GTSNPN and SVGIG (reference sequence). CDR3 length equals 14 residues. J gave up 5 bases and V 4 bases, and 11 bases lay outside the gene matches. The CDR3: CAWKSRGLRNEQYF. CDR3 nucleotide sequence: TGTGCCTGGAAGTCGAGGGGGCTGAGGAACGAGCAGTACTTC.

The chain joins TRBV11-2 to TRBJ2-2, with TRBD2 matching 8 bases. V lost 0 bases, J lost 4 bases, and 4 bases stayed unmatched. Germline V lookup: CDR1 SGHAT, CDR2 FQNNGV. This CDR3 has 16 residues. CDR3 loop: CASSLDPGGSTGELFF. CDR3 in DNA: TGTGCCAGCAGCTTAGATCCGGGGGGGAGCACCGGGGAGCTGTTTTTT.

This clone has just a few counts. The genes are TRBV7-9 and TRBJ2-5; 9 bases map to TRBD2. The V gene end was trimmed by 4 bases and the J gene end by 5 bases; junction bases not matched to a gene: 11. Germline assignment: CDR1 SEHNR and CDR2 FQNEAQ (reference sequence). This CDR3 has 16 amino acids. The DNA of the CDR3 is TGTGCCAGCAGCTCCCCCCTAGCGGGAAGAAGGGAGACCCAGTACTTC. This translates into CASSSPLAGRRETQYF.

This clone was recorded only once. V gene TRBV28 combines with J gene TRBJ2-3; 12 nucleotides line up with TRBD2. CDR1 MDHEN and CDR2 SYDVKM come from the germline V gene. The CDR3 extends over 15 amino acids. V shed 5 bases, J shed 2 bases, and the junction held 2 bases outside the gene matches. The CDR3 is CASSLAGGPTDTQYF. The CDR3 DNA reads as TGTGCCAGCAGTCTAGCGGGAGGGCCCACAGATACGCAGTATTTT.

The rearrangement links TRBV9 to TRBJ2-1, with 7 nucleotides matching TRBD2. The germline gives CDR1 SGDLS, CDR2 YYNGEE. J lost 4 bases, V lost 9 bases, and 16 bases had no gene match. CDR3 size: 16 residues. CDR3 region: CATSLGGRASYNEQFF. In DNA form, the CDR3 reads TGTGCCACCTCGCTGGGCGGGAGAGCCTCTTACAATGAGCAGTTCTTC.

This clone was seen just once. This chain connects TRBV1 to TRBJ2-2; the table's D gene call, TRBD1, was not cross checked with the DNA. TRBV1 is tagged as a pseudogene. The CDR3 contains 15 residues. The CDR3 loop is CTSSPDRENTGELFF. The DNA for the CDR3 is TGCACCAGCAGCCCGGACAGAGAGAACACCGGGGAGCTGTTTTTT.

This chain links TRBV28 with TRBJ1-5; D not certain. The CDR3 runs 13 residues. The germline V gene has CDR1 MDHEN and CDR2 SYDVKM. Deletions cut 2 bases from V and 6 bases from J, with 8 bases between. The CDR3 is CASSLTGVQPQHF. The CDR3 coding sequence is TGTGCCAGCAGTTTAACCGGGGTTCAGCCCCAGCATTTT.

This clone was observed a single time. This chain connects TRBV28 to TRBJ1-2; D uncertain. This CDR3 comprises 13 residues. Germline CDR1 is MDHEN and CDR2 is SYDVKM. V lost 8 bases and J lost 5, with 15 bases in between. The CDR3 nucleotides read TGTGCCAGCGACGGACGGCGGGCGTATGGCTACACCTTC. This translates into CASDGRRAYGYTF.

The gene calls are TRBV27 and TRBJ2-5; possibly TRBD2 for D (5 bases). There are 16 residues in the CDR3. The germline CDR1 and CDR2 sequences are MNHEY and SMNVEV (reference sequence). Trimming removed 6 bases at V and 6 bases at J, with 23 bases between. CDR3 protein: CASSLTSAGSGKTQYF. The CDR3 region has the DNA TGTGCCAGCAGCCTAACCTCCGCTGGTTCGGGGAAGACCCAGTACTTC.

This rearrangement joins TRBV3-1 (or the pseudogene TRBV3-2) to TRBJ1-2; tentatively, D is TRBD1 (5 bases). The germline gives CDR1 LGHDT, CDR2 YNNKEL (reference sequence). V was clipped by 3 bases and J by 2 bases, with 13 bases between them. The CDR3 extends over 15 amino acids. This CDR3 is CASSHLTAGNYGYTF. DNA for the CDR3: TGTGCCAGCAGCCACCTGACAGCTGGCAACTATGGCTACACCTTC.

The gene calls are TRBV29-1 and TRBJ2-3, with 8 bases that match TRBD2. Germline V CDR1 and CDR2: SQVTM, ANQGSEA. The CDR3 length is 14 residues. After removal of 7 bases from V and 0 bases from J, the junction contained 6 bases not matched to a gene. The CDR3 bases are TGCAGCGCCATGACGGGGGGGAGCACAGATACGCAGTATTTT. Translated, it gives CSAMTGGSTDTQYF.

Remarks on this clone: The sample holds other DNA sequences that translate to the same CDR3. The genes are TRBV19 and TRBJ1-6; 8 positions match TRBD1. Germline V gene lookup returns CDR1 LNHDA and CDR2 SQIVND (reference sequence). The ends lost 3 bases at V and 6 bases at J; junction bases unmatched: 1. CDR3 length: 14 amino acids. The CDR3 is CASSIDRGNSPLHF. The CDR3 coding sequence is TGTGCCAGTAGTATTGACAGGGGTAATTCACCCCTCCACTTT.

The gene calls are TRBV9 and TRBJ1-1; 8 bases line up with TRBD1. J gave up 1 base and V 4 bases, and 3 bases lay outside the gene matches. This CDR3 contains 14 residues. From germline, CDR1 is SGDLS and CDR2 YYNGEE. The CDR3, as DNA: TGTGCCAGCAGCCCCGGACAGGGGAACACTGAAGCTTTCTTT. This gives the protein CASSPGQGNTEAFF.

This chain links TRBV5-1 with TRBJ2-5; D remains ambiguous. Germline lookup yields CDR1 SGHRS and CDR2 YFSETQ. V dropped 2 bases and J dropped 4 bases, with 9 bases sitting between them. This CDR3 has 13 residues. The DNA of the CDR3 is TGCGCCAGCAGCTTTGGCACAAGAGAGACCCAGTACTTC. Translated: CASSFGTRETQYF. The full variable domain, completed using reference TRBV5-1 and TRBJ2-5, is KAGVTQTPRYLIKTRGQQVTLSCSPISGHRSVSWYQQTPGQGLQFLFEYFSETQRNKGNFPGRFSGRQFSNSRSEMNVSTLELGDSALYLCASSFGTRETQYFGPGTRLLVL.